This T cell receptor (beta chain) was sequenced for a study of PD-1 blockade in classical Hodgkin lymphoma. Relapses following autologous stem cell transplantation were seen in all patients, with brentuximab vedotin exposure varying. A note on this clone: Its target is unknown.

TCRdb's table, derived via immunoSEQ multiplex PCR, lists solely in-frame clones and lacks some. The sample has 50,000 to 65,000 clones; around 93% are singletons. Whole-study results and caveats: Newly diagnosed patients were reported to start with lower TCR diversity than healthy donors. Complete responders matched newly diagnosed patients in baseline diversity. Significant TCR diversity gains by C4D1 occurred in CD4+ but not CD8+ cells.

Deletions cut 3 bases from V and 3 bases from J, with 14 bases between. Germline lookup yields CDR1 SGHTA and CDR2 FQGTGA. The CDR3 runs 15 residues. The specimen comprised peripheral blood mononuclear cells (PBMCs), sampled before the second cycle of nivolumab. This TCR was recovered from a human donor with classical Hodgkin lymphoma. The chain carries TRBV7-3 and TRBJ2-5, with D possibly TRBD1 on 6 matching bases. Here the CDR3 reads CASSLTGALEETQYF. The DNA of the CDR3 is TGTGCCAGCAGCTTGACAGGAGCTTTGGAAGAGACCCAGTACTTC.